The clone carrying this TCR beta chain was seen only a few times. Its antigen is undetermined. The record originates from a study of vaccination and CD4 T cells after COVID-19. Documented treatment: roughly nine-day PBMC culture with coronavirus spike peptide pools or control peptides (ViraFEST assay). The CDR3 loop spans 10 amino acids. Germline V lookup: CDR1 DFQATT, CDR2 SNEGSKA (reference sequence). V lost 7 bases to trimming and J lost 4 bases; unmatched junction nucleotides: 0. Cultured CD4+ T cell DNA underwent sequencing with the Oncomine TCR Beta short-read assay. Investigators isolated genomic DNA from cultured CD4+ T cells. TCRdb re-derived calls from the PCR reads in MiXCR, one entry per CDR3 protein. The repertoire holds roughly 8,500 distinct CDR3 sequences, with around 49% as singletons.

Sequencing was done on a sample of CD4+ T cells from blood, cultured in vitro. The sequence came from a human donor who had recovered from COVID-19. The chain joins TRBV20-1 to TRBJ1-2; 7 nucleotides align to TRBD1. CDR3 protein: CSGDSYGYTF. CDR3 DNA: TGCAGTGGGGACAGCTATGGCTACACCTTC.